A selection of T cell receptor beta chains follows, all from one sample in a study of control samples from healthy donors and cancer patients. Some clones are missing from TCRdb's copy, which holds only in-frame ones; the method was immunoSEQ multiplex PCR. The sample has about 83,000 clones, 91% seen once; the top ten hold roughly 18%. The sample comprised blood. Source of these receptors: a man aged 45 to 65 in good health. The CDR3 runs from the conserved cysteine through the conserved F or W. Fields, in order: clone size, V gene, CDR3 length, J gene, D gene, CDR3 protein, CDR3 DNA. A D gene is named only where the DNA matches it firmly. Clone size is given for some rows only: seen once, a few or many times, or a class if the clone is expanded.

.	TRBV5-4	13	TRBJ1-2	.	CASSLDSLYGYTF	TGTGCCAGCAGCCTGGACAGTCTCTATGGCTACACCTTC
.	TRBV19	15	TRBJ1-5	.	CASSIARQGNQPQHF	TGTGCCAGTAGTATAGCACGGCAGGGCAATCAGCCCCAGCATTTT
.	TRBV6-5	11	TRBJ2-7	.	CASSYGGRQYF	TGTGCCAGCAGTTACGGGGGGCGGCAGTACTTC
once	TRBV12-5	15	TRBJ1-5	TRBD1	CASGPTGAPNQPQHF	TGTGCTAGTGGTCCCACAGGGGCCCCTAATCAGCCCCAGCATTTT
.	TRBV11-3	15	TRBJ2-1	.	CASSSYTAQGGEQFF	TGTGCCAGCAGCTCTTATACAGCCCAGGGAGGTGAGCAGTTCTTC
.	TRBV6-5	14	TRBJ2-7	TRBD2	CASSRSGGPNEQYF	TGTGCCAGCAGTCGTAGCGGGGGCCCCAACGAGCAGTACTTC
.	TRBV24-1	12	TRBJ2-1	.	CATSDSYNEQFF	TGTGCCACCAGTGATTCCTACAATGAGCAGTTCTTC
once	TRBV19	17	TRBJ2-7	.	CASSARLGGGPVYEQYF	TGTGCCAGTAGTGCTAGGCTCGGAGGGGGCCCCGTCTACGAGCAGTACTTC
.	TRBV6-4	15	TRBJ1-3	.	CASLASGEFSNTIYF	TGTGCCAGCTTGGCTTCAGGGGAGTTTTCGAACACCATATATTTT
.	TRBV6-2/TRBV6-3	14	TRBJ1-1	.	CASTPWVGKAEAFF	TGTGCCAGCACCCCTTGGGTGGGGAAGGCTGAAGCTTTCTTT
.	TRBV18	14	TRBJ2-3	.	CASSHRAVTDTQYF	TGTGCCAGCTCCCACAGGGCGGTCACAGATACGCAGTATTTT
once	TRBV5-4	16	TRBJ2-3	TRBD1	CASSLRTGGGFDTQYF	TGTGCCAGCAGCTTGAGGACAGGGGGGGGATTCGATACGCAGTATTTT
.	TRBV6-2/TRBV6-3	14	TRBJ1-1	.	CASSFLSGNTEAFF	TGTGCCAGCAGTTTCCTCTCGGGGAACACTGAAGCTTTCTTT
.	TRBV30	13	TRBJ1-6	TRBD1	CASTGQGSSPLHF	TGTGCCTCAACGGGACAGGGGAGTTCACCCCTCCACTTT
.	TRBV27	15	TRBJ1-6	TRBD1	CASSLSDRAASPLHF	TGTGCCAGCAGTTTATCGGACAGGGCTGCTTCACCCCTCCACTTT
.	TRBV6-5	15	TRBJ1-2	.	CASSYSESESIGYTF	TGTGCCAGCAGTTACTCTGAATCGGAATCTATCGGCTACACCTTC
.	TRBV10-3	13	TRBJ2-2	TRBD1	CAIRSRDSGELFF	TGTGCCATCCGGTCCCGGGACAGCGGGGAGCTGTTTTTT
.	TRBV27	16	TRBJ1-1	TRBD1	CASSPSQGDEMTEAFF	TGTGCCAGCAGTCCCTCACAGGGGGATGAAATGACTGAAGCTTTCTTT
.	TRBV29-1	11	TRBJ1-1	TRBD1	CSLGQGPGAFF	TGCAGCCTGGGACAGGGACCGGGAGCTTTCTTT
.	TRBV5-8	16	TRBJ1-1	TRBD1	CASRRRTGGLNTEAFF	TGTGCCAGCAGACGTAGGACAGGCGGCTTGAACACTGAAGCTTTCTTT
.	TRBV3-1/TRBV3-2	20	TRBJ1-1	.	CASSQDLDGGFYSSNFEAFF	TGTGCCAGCAGCCAAGATTTGGATGGGGGATTTTATTCCTCAAACTTTGAAGCTTTCTTT
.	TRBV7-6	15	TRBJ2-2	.	CASSLRGGWPGELFF	TGTGCCAGCAGTCTAAGAGGGGGTTGGCCCGGGGAGCTGTTTTTT
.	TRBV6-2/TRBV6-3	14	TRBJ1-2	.	CASSYRVNDYGYTF	TGTGCCAGCAGTTACCGGGTTAATGACTATGGCTACACCTTC